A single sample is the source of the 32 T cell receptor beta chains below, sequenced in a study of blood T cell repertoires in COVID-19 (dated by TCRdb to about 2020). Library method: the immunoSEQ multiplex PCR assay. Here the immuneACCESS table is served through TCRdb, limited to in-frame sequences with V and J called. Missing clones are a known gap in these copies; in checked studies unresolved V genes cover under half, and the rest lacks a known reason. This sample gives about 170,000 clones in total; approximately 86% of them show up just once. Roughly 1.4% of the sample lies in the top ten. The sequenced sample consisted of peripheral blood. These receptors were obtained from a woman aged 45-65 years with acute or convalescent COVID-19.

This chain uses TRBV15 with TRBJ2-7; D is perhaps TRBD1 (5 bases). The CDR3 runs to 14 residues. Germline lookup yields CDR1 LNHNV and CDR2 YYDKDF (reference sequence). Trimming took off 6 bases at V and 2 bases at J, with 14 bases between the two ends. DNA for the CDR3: TGTGCCACCAGGGACACCGCGTCGACCTACGAGCAGTACTTC. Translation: CATRDTASTYEQYF.

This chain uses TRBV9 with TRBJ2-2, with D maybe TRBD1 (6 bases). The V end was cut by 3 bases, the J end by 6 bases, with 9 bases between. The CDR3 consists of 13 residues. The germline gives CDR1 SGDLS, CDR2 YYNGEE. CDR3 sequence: CASSAQGPGELFF. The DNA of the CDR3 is TGTGCCAGCAGCGCACAGGGCCCCGGGGAGCTGTTTTTT. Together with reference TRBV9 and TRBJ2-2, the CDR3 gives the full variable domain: DSGVTQTPKHLITATGQRVTLRCSPRSGDLSVYWYQQSLDQGLQFLIQYYNGEERAKGNILERFSAQQFPDLHSELNLSSLELGDSALYFCASSAQGPGELFFGEGSRLTVL.

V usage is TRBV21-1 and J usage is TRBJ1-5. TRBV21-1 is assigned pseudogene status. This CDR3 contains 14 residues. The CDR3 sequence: CGGVRSYGNQPQHF. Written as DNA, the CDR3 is TGTGGGGGGGTTCGGTCCTATGGCAATCAGCCCCAGCATTTT.

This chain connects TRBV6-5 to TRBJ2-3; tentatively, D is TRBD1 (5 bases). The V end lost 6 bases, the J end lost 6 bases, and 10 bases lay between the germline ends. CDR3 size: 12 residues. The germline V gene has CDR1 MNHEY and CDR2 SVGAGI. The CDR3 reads CASSVSGDTQYF. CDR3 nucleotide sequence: TGTGCCAGCAGCGTCTCAGGGGATACGCAGTATTTT.

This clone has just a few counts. The CDR3 sequence is CASSVVAGQRSPLHF. Here the CDR3 DNA reads TGTGCCAGCAGCGTAGTCGCAGGCCAAAGATCACCCCTCCACTTT. V and J are TRBV7-2 and TRBJ1-6; unclear D gene. The CDR3 runs 15 residues. V was shortened by 5 bases and J by 10 bases, with 18 bases between the two germline ends. Germline CDR1 reads SGHTA; CDR2 reads FQGNSA. Full variable domain (outside the CDR3, taken from reference TRBV7-2 and TRBJ1-6): GAGVSQSPSNKVTEKGKDVELRCDPISGHTALYWYRQSLGQGLEFLIYFQGNSAPDKSGLPSDRFSAERTGGSVSTLTIQRTQQEDSAVYLCASSVVAGQRSPLHFGNGTRLTVT.

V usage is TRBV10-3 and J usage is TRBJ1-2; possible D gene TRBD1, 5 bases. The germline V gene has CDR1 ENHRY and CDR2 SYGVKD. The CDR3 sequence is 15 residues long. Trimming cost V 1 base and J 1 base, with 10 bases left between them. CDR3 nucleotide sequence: TGTGCCATCAGTGAGTTTCAGGGCGGTAACTATGGCTACACCTTC. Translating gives CAISEFQGGNYGYTF.

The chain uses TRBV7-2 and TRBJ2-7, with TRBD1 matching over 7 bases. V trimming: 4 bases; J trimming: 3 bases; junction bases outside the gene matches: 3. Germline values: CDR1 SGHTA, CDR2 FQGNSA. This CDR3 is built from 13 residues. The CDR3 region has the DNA TGTGCCAGCAGCTCGACAGGGCACTACGAGCAGTACTTC. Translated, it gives CASSSTGHYEQYF.

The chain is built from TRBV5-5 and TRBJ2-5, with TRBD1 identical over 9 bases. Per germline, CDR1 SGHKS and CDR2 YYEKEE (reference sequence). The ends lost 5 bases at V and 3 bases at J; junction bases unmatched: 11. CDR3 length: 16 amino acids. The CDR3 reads CASRLPPGQGKETQYF. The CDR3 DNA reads TGTGCCAGCAGACTCCCCCCGGGACAGGGAAAAGAGACCCAGTACTTC.

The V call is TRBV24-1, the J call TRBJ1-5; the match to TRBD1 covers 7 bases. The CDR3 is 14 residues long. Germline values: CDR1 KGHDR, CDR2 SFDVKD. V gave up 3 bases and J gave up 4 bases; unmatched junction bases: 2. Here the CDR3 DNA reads TGTGCCACCAGTGATGCGACAGGGAATCAGCCCCAGCATTTT. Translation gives CATSDATGNQPQHF.

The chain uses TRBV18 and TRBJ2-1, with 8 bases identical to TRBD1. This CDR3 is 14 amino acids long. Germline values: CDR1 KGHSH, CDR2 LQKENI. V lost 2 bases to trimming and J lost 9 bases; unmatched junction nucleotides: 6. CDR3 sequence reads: CASSPDQGAGEQFF. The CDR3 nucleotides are TGTGCCAGCTCACCAGACCAGGGGGCTGGTGAGCAGTTCTTC.

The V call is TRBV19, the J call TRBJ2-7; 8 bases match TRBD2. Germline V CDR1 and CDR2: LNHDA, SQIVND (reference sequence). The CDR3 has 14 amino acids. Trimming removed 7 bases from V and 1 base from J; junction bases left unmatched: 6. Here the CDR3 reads CASTARGGSYEQYF. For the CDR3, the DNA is TGTGCCAGTACAGCCCGCGGGGGGTCCTACGAGCAGTACTTC.

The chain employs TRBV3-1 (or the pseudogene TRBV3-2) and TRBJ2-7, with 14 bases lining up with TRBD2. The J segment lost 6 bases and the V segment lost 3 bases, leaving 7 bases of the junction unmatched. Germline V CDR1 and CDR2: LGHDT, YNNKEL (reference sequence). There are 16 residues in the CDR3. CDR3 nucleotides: TGTGCCAGCAGCCAGGGACTAGCGGGAGTTTCGCGCGAGCAGTACTTC. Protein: CASSQGLAGVSREQYF.

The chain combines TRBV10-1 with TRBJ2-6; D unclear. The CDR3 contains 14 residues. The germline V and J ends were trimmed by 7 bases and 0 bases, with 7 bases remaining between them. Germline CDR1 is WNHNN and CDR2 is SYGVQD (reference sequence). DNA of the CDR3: TGCGCCAGCATTCGACTCTCTGGGGCCAACGTCCTGACTTTC. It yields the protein CASIRLSGANVLTF.

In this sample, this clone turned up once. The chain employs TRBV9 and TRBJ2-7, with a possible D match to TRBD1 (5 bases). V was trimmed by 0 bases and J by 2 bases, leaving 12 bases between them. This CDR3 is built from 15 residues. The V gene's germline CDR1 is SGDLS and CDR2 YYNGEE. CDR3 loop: CASSVGVRAPYEQYF. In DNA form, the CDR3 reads TGTGCCAGCAGCGTAGGGGTCAGGGCTCCCTACGAGCAGTACTTC.

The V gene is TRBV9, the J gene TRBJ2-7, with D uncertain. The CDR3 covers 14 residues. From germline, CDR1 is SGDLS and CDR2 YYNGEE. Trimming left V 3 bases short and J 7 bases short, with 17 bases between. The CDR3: CASSEWSQTREQYF. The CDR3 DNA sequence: TGTGCCAGCAGCGAGTGGTCTCAGACGCGGGAGCAGTACTTC. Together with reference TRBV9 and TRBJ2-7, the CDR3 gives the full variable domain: DSGVTQTPKHLITATGQRVTLRCSPRSGDLSVYWYQQSLDQGLQFLIQYYNGEERAKGNILERFSAQQFPDLHSELNLSSLELGDSALYFCASSEWSQTREQYFGPGTRLTVT.

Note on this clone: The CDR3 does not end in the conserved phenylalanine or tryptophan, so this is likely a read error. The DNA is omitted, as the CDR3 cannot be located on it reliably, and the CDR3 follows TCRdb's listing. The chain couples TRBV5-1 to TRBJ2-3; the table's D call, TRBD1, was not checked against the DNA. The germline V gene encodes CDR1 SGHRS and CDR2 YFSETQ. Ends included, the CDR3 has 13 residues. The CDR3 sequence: CASSTGAGTPTFY.

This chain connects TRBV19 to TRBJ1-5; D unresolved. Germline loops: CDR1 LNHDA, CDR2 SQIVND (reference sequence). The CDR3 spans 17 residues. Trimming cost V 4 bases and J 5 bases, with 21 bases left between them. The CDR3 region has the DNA TGTGCCAGTAGTACCCCTTTCCGGTCCCGGCTAGATCAGCCCCAGCATTTT. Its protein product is CASSTPFRSRLDQPQHF.

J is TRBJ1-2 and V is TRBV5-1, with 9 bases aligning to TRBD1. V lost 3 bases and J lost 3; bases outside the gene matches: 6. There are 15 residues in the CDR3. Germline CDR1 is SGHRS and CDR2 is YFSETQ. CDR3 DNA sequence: TGCGCCAGCAGCTCACCGGGACAGGGTCACTATGGCTACACCTTC. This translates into CASSSPGQGHYGYTF.

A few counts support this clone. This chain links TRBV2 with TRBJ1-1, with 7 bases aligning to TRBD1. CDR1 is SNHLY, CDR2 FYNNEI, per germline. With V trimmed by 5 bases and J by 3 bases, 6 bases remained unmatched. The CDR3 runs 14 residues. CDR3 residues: CASSPQGGDTEAFF. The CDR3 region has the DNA TGTGCCAGCAGTCCCCAGGGGGGAGACACTGAAGCTTTCTTT.

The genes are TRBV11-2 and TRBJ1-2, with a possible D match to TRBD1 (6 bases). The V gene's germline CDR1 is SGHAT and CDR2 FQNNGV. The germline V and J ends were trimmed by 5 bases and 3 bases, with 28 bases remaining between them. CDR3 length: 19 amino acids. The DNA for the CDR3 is TGTGCCAGCAGCCTCCTAGGTGACAGGACTAGCAAATTGGACTATGGCTACACCTTC. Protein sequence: CASSLLGDRTSKLDYGYTF.

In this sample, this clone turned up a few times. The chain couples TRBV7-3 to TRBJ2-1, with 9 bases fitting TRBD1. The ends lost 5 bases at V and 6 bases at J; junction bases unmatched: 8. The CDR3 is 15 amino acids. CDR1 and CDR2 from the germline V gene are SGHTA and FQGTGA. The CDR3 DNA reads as TGTGCCAGCAGCCACTCGGGACAGGGATCCAATGAGCAGTTCTTC. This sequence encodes CASSHSGQGSNEQFF.

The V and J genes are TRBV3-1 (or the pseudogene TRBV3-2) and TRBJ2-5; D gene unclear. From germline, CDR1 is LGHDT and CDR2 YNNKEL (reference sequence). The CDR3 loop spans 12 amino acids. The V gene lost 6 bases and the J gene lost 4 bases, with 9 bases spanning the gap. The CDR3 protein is CASSRSLETQYF. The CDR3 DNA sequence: TGTGCCAGCAGTCGTAGCCTAGAGACCCAGTACTTC.

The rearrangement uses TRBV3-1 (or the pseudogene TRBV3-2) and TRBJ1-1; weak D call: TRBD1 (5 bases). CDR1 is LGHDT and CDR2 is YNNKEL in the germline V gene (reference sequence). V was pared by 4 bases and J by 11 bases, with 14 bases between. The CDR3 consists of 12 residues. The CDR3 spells CASSPGAVGAFF. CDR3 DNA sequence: TGTGCCAGCAGCCCTGGGGCCGTGGGGGCTTTCTTT.

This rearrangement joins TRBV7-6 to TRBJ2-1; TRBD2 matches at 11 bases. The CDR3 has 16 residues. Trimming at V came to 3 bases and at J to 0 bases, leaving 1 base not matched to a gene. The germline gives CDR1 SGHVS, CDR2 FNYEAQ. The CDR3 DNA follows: TGTGCCAGCAGCTTGACTAGCGGGGACTCCTACAATGAGCAGTTCTTC. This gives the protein CASSLTSGDSYNEQFF.

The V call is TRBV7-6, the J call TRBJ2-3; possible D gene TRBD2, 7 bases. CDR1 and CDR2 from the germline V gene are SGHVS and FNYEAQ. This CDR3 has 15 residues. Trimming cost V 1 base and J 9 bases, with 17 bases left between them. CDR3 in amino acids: CASSLGGRGSPTQYF. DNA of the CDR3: TGTGCCAGCAGCTTAGGGGGGCGCGGGAGTCCAACGCAGTATTTT.

The CDR3 coding sequence is TGTGCCAGTCGGACAGGTTTTCAAGAGACCCAGTACTTC. It is translated as CASRTGFQETQYF. This chain links TRBV19 with TRBJ2-5; 7 bases line up with TRBD1. Trimming took 8 bases from V and 2 from J; bases not matched to a gene: 5. Germline V gives CDR1 LNHDA, CDR2 SQIVND (reference sequence). CDR3 length: 13 amino acids.

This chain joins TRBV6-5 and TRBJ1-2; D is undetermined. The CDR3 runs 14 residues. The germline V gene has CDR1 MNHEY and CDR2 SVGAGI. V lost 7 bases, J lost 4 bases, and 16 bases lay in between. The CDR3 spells CASTPLGEVYGYTF. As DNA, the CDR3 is TGTGCCAGCACTCCGCTTGGCGAGGTCTATGGCTACACCTTC.

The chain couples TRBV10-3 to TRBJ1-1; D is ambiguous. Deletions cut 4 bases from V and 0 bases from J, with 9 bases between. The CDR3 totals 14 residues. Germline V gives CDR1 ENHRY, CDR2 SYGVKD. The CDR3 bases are TGTGCCATCAGTGGGTTCAACATGAACACTGAAGCTTTCTTT. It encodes CAISGFNMNTEAFF.

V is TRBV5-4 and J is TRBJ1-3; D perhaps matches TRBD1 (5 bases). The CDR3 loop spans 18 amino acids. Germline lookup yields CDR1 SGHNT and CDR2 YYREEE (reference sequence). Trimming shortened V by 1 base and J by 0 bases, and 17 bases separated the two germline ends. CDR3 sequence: CASSLIGPLGASGNTIYF. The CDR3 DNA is TGTGCCAGCAGCTTGATCGGCCCTTTAGGGGCCTCTGGAAACACCATATATTTT.

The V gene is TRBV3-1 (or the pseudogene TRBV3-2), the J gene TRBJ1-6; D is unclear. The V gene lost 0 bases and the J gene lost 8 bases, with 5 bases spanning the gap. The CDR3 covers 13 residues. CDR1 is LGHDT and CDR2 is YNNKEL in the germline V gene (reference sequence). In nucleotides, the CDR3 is TGTGCCAGCAGCCAAGAGAGGTATTCACCCCTCCACTTT. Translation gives CASSQERYSPLHF.

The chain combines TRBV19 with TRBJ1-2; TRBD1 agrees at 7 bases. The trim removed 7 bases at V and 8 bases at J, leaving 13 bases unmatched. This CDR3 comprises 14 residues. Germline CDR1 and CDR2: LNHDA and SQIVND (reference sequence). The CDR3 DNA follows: TGTGCCAGTATCCGAGCGGCAGGGGGAAAGGGCTACACCTTC. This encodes CASIRAAGGKGYTF.

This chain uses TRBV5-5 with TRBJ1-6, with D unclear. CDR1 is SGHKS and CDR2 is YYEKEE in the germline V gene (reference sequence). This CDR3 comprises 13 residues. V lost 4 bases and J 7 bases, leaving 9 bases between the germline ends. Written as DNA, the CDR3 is TGTGCCAGCAGCACACTAGGGAATTCACCCCTCCACTTT. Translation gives CASSTLGNSPLHF.